This T cell receptor (beta chain) is drawn from a study of T-cell memory formation after mild COVID-19. Study observations and caveats: Memory sampled before infection contained some responding clones, suggesting cross-reactive memory joined.

CDR3 size: 12 residues. V was clipped by 6 bases and J by 4 bases, with 9 bases between them. Germline V lookup: CDR1 MNHEY, CDR2 SVGAGI. This clonotype was seen only a few times. What it binds is not known. TCRdb re-called the 5' RACE reads with MiXCR, one entry per CDR3 protein. The sample comprises 100,000 to 150,000 distinct CDR3 sequences, about a sixth of which are singletons, and 5.2% rests with the top ten. The sequencing input was PBMCs or a T cell subset sorted from them (not recorded which). The clonotype originates from a man younger than 35 who had mild COVID-19 (a few samples of this study predate the infection). Cell type and time point are not known. The chain uses TRBV6-5 and TRBJ1-1, with D perhaps TRBD1 (5 bases). CDR3 residues: CASSTGGTEAFF. The CDR3, as DNA: TGTGCCAGCAGCACGGGGGGCACTGAAGCTTTCTTT.